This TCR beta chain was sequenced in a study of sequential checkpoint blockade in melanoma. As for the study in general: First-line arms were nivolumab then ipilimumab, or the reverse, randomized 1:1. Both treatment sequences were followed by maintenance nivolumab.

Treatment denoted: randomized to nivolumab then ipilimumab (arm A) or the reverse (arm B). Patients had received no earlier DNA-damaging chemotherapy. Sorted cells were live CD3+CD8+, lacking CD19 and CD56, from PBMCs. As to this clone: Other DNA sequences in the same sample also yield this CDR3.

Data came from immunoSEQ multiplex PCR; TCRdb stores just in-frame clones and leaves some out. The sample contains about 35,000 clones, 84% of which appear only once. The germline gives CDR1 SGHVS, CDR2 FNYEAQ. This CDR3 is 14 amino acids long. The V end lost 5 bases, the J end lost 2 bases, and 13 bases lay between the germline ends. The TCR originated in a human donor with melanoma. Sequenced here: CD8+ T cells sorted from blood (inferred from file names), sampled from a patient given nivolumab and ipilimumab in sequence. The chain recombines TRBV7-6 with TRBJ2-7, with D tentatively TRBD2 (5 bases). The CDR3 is CASSPHDGTYEQYF. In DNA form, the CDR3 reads TGTGCCAGCAGCCCACACGACGGGACCTACGAGCAGTACTTC.